The rows below give T cell receptor beta chains drawn from one sample of a study of PD-1 blockade in mismatch repair-deficient tumors. Clones were read by immunoSEQ multiplex PCR, and TCRdb kept only the in-frame ones, dropping some. The table shows some 120,000 clones, with approximately 91% occurring only once. Specimen: peripheral blood, collected approximately 72 weeks after starting pembrolizumab. The receptor set was obtained from an adult with mismatch repair-deficient cancer. CDR3s include the opening cysteine and the closing phenylalanine or tryptophan. A D gene is named only where the DNA matches it firmly. A row's size may be missing; if present it is once, few, many or a size class.

abundance	v_gene	j_gene	d_gene	CDR3nt	CDR3aa
.	TRBV5-4	TRBJ1-5	.	TGTGCCAGCAGCAGAGGAACAGGCAATCAGCCCCAGCATTTT	CASSRGTGNQPQHF
.	TRBV12-2	TRBJ2-1	.	TGTGCAAGTCGCTTACCAGTCTGGGGCAATGAGCAGTTCTTC	CASRLPVWGNEQFF
few	TRBV18	TRBJ2-2	.	TGTGCCAGCTCACCCCGGGGACCGGGGGTCACCGGGGAGCTGTTTTTT	CASSPRGPGVTGELFF
.	TRBV30	TRBJ2-7	TRBD1	TGTGCCTGGAGTCCACCCACAGGGGGCAAAAGGAACGAGCAGTACTTC	CAWSPPTGGKRNEQYF
.	TRBV13	TRBJ2-5	.	TGTGCCAGCAGCTTAGCAGGCGGACAAGAGACCCAGTACTTC	CASSLAGGQETQYF
.	TRBV7-8	TRBJ1-5	.	TGTGCCAGCAGCTTAGAGAATCAGCCCCAGCATTTT	CASSLENQPQHF
.	TRBV6-5	TRBJ1-5	.	TGTGCCAGCAGACCAGCGGGACTCAATCAGCCCCAGCATTTT	CASRPAGLNQPQHF
.	TRBV20-1	TRBJ2-4	.	TGCAGTGCCCAGGGGTTCATTCAGTACTTC	CSAQGFIQYF
.	TRBV28	TRBJ1-2	.	TGTGCCAGCGAGGACAGAAACTATGGCTACACCTTC	CASEDRNYGYTF
.	TRBV5-1	TRBJ1-1	.	TGCGCCAGCAGCTTGGCCGAATCCCTGAACACTGAAGCTTTCTTT	CASSLAESLNTEAFF
.	TRBV6-5	TRBJ2-1	TRBD1	TGTGCCAGCAGGAGCATTGACAGGGTAGAACCTGAGCAGTTCTTC	CASRSIDRVEPEQFF
.	TRBV19	TRBJ2-2	TRBD2	TGTGCCAGTAGTATTGAGTTCGCGGGAGGGCCCGGGGAGCTGTTTTTT	CASSIEFAGGPGELFF
once	TRBV27	TRBJ1-1	.	TGTGCCAGCAGTTTAAAGGGGGAACTGAACACTGAAGCTTTCTTT	CASSLKGELNTEAFF
few	TRBV9	TRBJ2-3	.	TGTGCCAGCAGCGTAGGGGAAGATACGCAGTATTTT	CASSVGEDTQYF
few	TRBV14	TRBJ2-7	TRBD2	TGTGCCAGCAGCGTGGGACTAGGCGAGCAGTACTTC	CASSVGLGEQYF
.	TRBV29-1	TRBJ2-1	TRBD1	TGCAGCGACAGGACAGGGTTCTACAATGAGCAGTTCTTC	CSDRTGFYNEQFF
.	TRBV19	TRBJ1-5	TRBD1	TGTGCCAGTAGTGAGGGACAGGAACGACATCAGCCCCAGCATTTT	CASSEGQERHQPQHF
.	TRBV10-3	TRBJ2-7	.	TGTGCCATCAAAGAAGACAGGTATCTCCGAGGCGAGCAGTACTTC	CAIKEDRYLRGEQYF
.	TRBV5-1	TRBJ2-7	TRBD2	TGCGCCAGCAGCTCTCGCAAAGGCGGGAGAACCTACGAGCAGTACTTC	CASSSRKGGRTYEQYF
.	TRBV30	TRBJ2-4	.	TGTGCCTGGAGTGCCAGGGGAGGGGGTGTTCCCAAAAACATTCAGTACTTC	CAWSARGGGVPKNIQYF
.	TRBV5-1	TRBJ2-7	TRBD1	TGCGCCAGCTCCACTGGAGGACAGGGGCTGTACGAGCAGTACTTC	CASSTGGQGLYEQYF
.	TRBV27	TRBJ2-7	.	TGTGCCAGCAGTTCAGACTCCTACGAGCAGTACTTC	CASSSDSYEQYF
once	TRBV27	TRBJ2-7	TRBD1	TGTGCCAGCAGGATCGGACAGGGAAGGTTCTACGAGCAGTACTTC	CASRIGQGRFYEQYF
.	TRBV19	TRBJ2-3	.	TGTGCCAGTAGTATTGGGATCGGGGAGGATACGCAGTATTTT	CASSIGIGEDTQYF
.	TRBV7-9	TRBJ2-7	.	TGTGCCAGCAGCTTGAACTTCTCCTACGAGCAGTACTTC	CASSLNFSYEQYF
.	TRBV4-1	TRBJ1-5	.	TGCGCCAGCAGCCAAGATTTAAGAAATCAGCCCCAGCATTTT	CASSQDLRNQPQHF
.	TRBV7-9	TRBJ2-1	.	TGTGCCAGCAGCCCGGGGAGCACCTACAATGAGCAGTTCTTC	CASSPGSTYNEQFF